This T cell receptor beta chain was sequenced during a study of cytomegalovirus exposure and HLA in healthy donors. Overall study: The early release's HLA-typed donors yielded 78 million or so unique TCRs.

This clone was picked up one time. Its antigen is unknown. Study-level points and caveats: A prior analysis recorded that most TCR beta V segments were productive about 90% or about 30% of the time. Accurate HLA-A and HLA-B prediction from TCR beta sequences was reported for most subjects.

Per the germline V gene, CDR1 is KGHSH and CDR2 is LQKENI. The CDR3 is 12 residues long. Trimming took 6 bases from V and 4 from J, leaving 9 bases between them. The primer mix had 60 Vbeta and 13 Jbeta primers. Clones were read by immunoSEQ multiplex PCR, and TCRdb kept only the in-frame ones, dropping some. Seen here are roughly 100,000 clones, roughly 79% observed once, and the top ten hold approximately 4.3%. This sequence originates from a man aged 50 to 60 in good health and CMV-seropositive. This rearrangement joins TRBV18 to TRBJ2-5; D not certain. The sample comprised PBMCs. CDR3 coding DNA: TGTGCCAGCTCCACCACGGTAGAGACCCAGTACTTC. It translates to CASSTTVETQYF.